This entry lists 27 T cell receptor beta chains sequenced from one sample in a study of blood T cells in healthy people across ages. Primed by a sample-barcoded 5' primer and a J-beta primer mix, a second PCR proceeded for about 6 to 12 cycles. TCRdb called the 5' RACE reads again in MiXCR, with one record for every CDR3 protein. The top ten hold less than 15% of the sample, which has about 1.1 million distinct CDR3 sequences, 35% to 40% seen once. The sample comprised blood. The receptors here all came from a man in his late teens or twenties in good health.

The count of this clonotype is one. This chain joins TRBV9 and TRBJ2-5; the D gene could be TRBD1 or TRBD2 (6 bases each). Germline V gene lookup returns CDR1 SGDLS and CDR2 YYNGEE. V dropped 1 base and J dropped 7 bases, with 14 bases sitting between them. The CDR3 totals 14 residues. CDR3 in amino acids: CASSVTGAPGTQYF. The CDR3 DNA reads TGTGCCAGCAGCGTAACGGGGGCGCCAGGGACCCAGTACTTC.

This clonotype was observed a handful of times. This chain connects TRBV7-9 to TRBJ1-1; perhaps TRBD1 as D (6 bases). CDR1 is SEHNR, CDR2 FQNEAQ, per germline (reference sequence). This CDR3 has 13 amino acids. Deletions cut 5 bases from V and 6 bases from J, with 13 bases between. This CDR3 is CASSPDQGSEAFF. CDR3 DNA: TGTGCCAGCAGCCCTGACCAGGGGTCTGAAGCTTTCTTT.

The chain joins TRBV5-6 to TRBJ2-1; no clear D gene. V was pared by 4 bases and J by 9 bases, with 14 bases between. The CDR3 spans 13 residues. CDR1 and CDR2 (germline): SGHDT, YYEEEE. CDR3 sequence reads: CASSDVKRPEQFF. The CDR3 bases are TGTGCCAGCAGCGACGTCAAACGTCCTGAGCAGTTCTTC.

The V and J genes are TRBV6-2 or TRBV6-3 and TRBJ2-1, with a possible D match to TRBD2 (6 bases). The DNA end favors TRBJ2-7, so the J call may be wrong. Germline loops: CDR1 MNHEY, CDR2 SVGEGT. CDR3 size: 14 residues. The CDR3 here is CASSITSSYNEQYF. Written as DNA, the CDR3 is TGTGCCAGCAGTATTACTAGCTCCTACAATGAGCAGTACTTC.

This chain connects TRBV11-2 to TRBJ1-1; no firm D call. Germline CDR1 is SGHAT and CDR2 is FQNNGV. The CDR3 loop spans 14 amino acids. V was cut by 2 bases and J by 2 bases, with 9 bases left in between. The CDR3 DNA reads as TGTGCCAGCAGCTTAATGGCAGCTAACACTGAAGCTTTCTTT. Translated: CASSLMAANTEAFF.

V usage is TRBV7-2 and J usage is TRBJ1-1; D remains unclear. V was trimmed by 3 bases and J by 6 bases, leaving 14 bases between them. In germline, CDR1 is SGHTA, CDR2 FQGNSA. The CDR3 is made up of 14 amino acids. The CDR3 DNA follows: TGTGCCAGCAGCTTTTCCCCCCAAGTGGCTGAAGCTTTCTTT. It translates to CASSFSPQVAEAFF. Full variable domain (outside the CDR3, taken from reference TRBV7-2 and TRBJ1-1): GAGVSQSPSNKVTEKGKDVELRCDPISGHTALYWYRQSLGQGLEFLIYFQGNSAPDKSGLPSDRFSAERTGGSVSTLTIQRTQQEDSAVYLCASSFSPQVAEAFFGQGTRLTVV.

The table lists this clonotype with many counts. This chain links TRBV29-1 with TRBJ1-2; a weak D match, TRBD1 (6 bases). This CDR3 contains 11 residues. The germline CDR1 and CDR2 sequences are SQVTM and ANQGSEA. Trimming cost V 4 bases and J 6 bases, with 9 bases left between them. CDR3 loop: CSVGRGHGYTF. CDR3 nucleotide sequence: TGCAGCGTTGGCAGGGGCCATGGCTACACCTTC.

This clonotype showed up just a few times. This rearrangement joins TRBV6-5 to TRBJ1-1; 8 bases agree with TRBD1. The CDR3 extends over 15 amino acids. V gave up 6 bases and J gave up 5 bases; unmatched junction bases: 11. Germline V gene data show CDR1 as MNHEY and CDR2 as SVGAGI. The CDR3 protein is CASRLADRGRTEAFF. The CDR3 nucleotides are TGTGCCAGCAGACTGGCCGACAGGGGACGGACTGAAGCTTTCTTT.

This chain's CDR3 is CASGQGTETQYF. CDR3 in DNA: TGTGCCAGCGGACAGGGGACGGAGACCCAGTACTTC. This rearrangement joins TRBV12-3 or TRBV12-4 to TRBJ2-5, with 9 bases that match TRBD1. V gave up 8 bases and J gave up 5 bases; unmatched junction bases: 3. The CDR3 sequence is 12 residues long.

V gene TRBV6-2 or TRBV6-3 combines with J gene TRBJ2-5; no reliable D call. Trimming removed 7 bases from V and 0 bases from J, with 12 bases in between. The CDR3 runs to 14 residues. Germline assignment: CDR1 MNHEY and CDR2 SVGEGT. The CDR3 protein is CASKSTEYQETQYF. CDR3 coding DNA: TGTGCCAGCAAGTCTACCGAATACCAAGAGACCCAGTACTTC.

The J gene is TRBJ2-3, the V gene TRBV6-2 or TRBV6-3, with D unclear. Per the germline V gene, CDR1 is MNHEY and CDR2 is SVGEGT. The CDR3 runs to 16 residues. Trimming took off 0 bases at V and 0 bases at J, with 10 bases between the two ends. CDR3 coding DNA: TGTGCCAGCAGTTACTCCCGGGTCCGTAGCACAGATACGCAGTATTTT. Its protein is CASSYSRVRSTDTQYF.

This chain uses TRBV4-1 with TRBJ2-2; a possible D gene is TRBD1 (5 bases). The CDR3 contains 16 residues. Germline lookup yields CDR1 MGHRA and CDR2 YSYEKL. Trimming stripped 0 bases from V and 4 bases from J, with 12 bases between. CDR3 bases: TGCGCCAGCAGCCAAGAGTTCTCAGGGCCCACCGGGGAGCTGTTTTTT. It encodes CASSQEFSGPTGELFF.

This sequence joins TRBV6-5 and TRBJ2-6; D could derive from TRBD1 or TRBD2 (5 bases each). Looked up from germline, CDR1 is MNHEY and CDR2 is SVGAGI. The CDR3 consists of 18 residues. V lost 0 bases, J lost 0 bases, and 12 bases lay in between. Here the CDR3 DNA reads TGTGCCAGCAGTTACTCGACCGGGACCTACTCTGGGGCCAACGTCCTGACTTTC. Translated, it gives CASSYSTGTYSGANVLTF.

The chain joins TRBV7-9 to TRBJ1-4; D remains unclear. Germline V CDR1 and CDR2: SEHNR, FQNEAQ (reference sequence). The V end was cut by 0 bases, the J end by 4 bases, with 3 bases between. The CDR3 runs 13 residues. CDR3 DNA sequence: TGTGCCAGCAGCTTAGCGGTTAATGAAAAACTGTTTTTT. This codes for CASSLAVNEKLFF.

This clonotype was counted a single time. The chain is built from TRBV4-3 and TRBJ2-7; possibly TRBD1 or TRBD2 for D (5 bases each). This CDR3 is built from 16 residues. Deletions cut 4 bases from V and 2 bases from J, with 18 bases between. Germline V lookup: CDR1 LGHNA, CDR2 YSLEER. DNA of the CDR3: TGCGCCAGCAGCCGAGAGGGGTGGACATCCCCCTACGAGCAGTACTTC. It specifies CASSREGWTSPYEQYF.

V is TRBV6-2 or TRBV6-3 and J is TRBJ2-1; TRBD2 matches 9 bases. The CDR3 totals 15 residues. Trimming took 4 bases from V and 12 from J; bases not matched to a gene: 13. Germline V lookup: CDR1 MNHEY, CDR2 SVGEGT. The CDR3, as DNA: TGTGCCAGCAGTTTTAGCGGGGGACGCACAGATACGCAGTTCTTC. Amino acids: CASSFSGGRTDTQFF.

This clonotype has ten or more counts. The chain couples TRBV7-2 to TRBJ1-2, with a possible D match to TRBD1 (6 bases). Trimming shortened V by 1 base and J by 8 bases, and 8 bases separated the two germline ends. The CDR3 is made up of 12 amino acids. In germline, CDR1 is SGHTA, CDR2 FQGNSA. In nucleotides, the CDR3 is TGTGCCAGCAGCTTAGGGGGGGGCGGCTACACCTTC. It is translated as CASSLGGGGYTF.

This clonotype was recorded many times. The chain recombines TRBV29-1 with TRBJ2-3; tentative D call: TRBD1 (6 bases). The CDR3 consists of 13 residues. With 7 bases removed from V and 2 bases from J, the gap between germline ends came to 13 bases. Germline CDR1 and CDR2: SQVTM and ANQGSEA. CDR3 in amino acids: CSAQDRFTDTQYF. The CDR3, as DNA: TGCAGCGCCCAAGACAGGTTCACAGATACGCAGTATTTT.

J is TRBJ1-6 and V is TRBV6-2 or TRBV6-3, with D unclear. CDR1 is MNHEY, CDR2 SVGEGT, per germline. Trimming removed 2 bases from V and 2 bases from J, with 7 bases in between. This CDR3 is 15 amino acids long. CDR3 residues: CASSYVQTYNSPLHF. As DNA, the CDR3 is TGTGCCAGCAGTTACGTCCAGACCTATAATTCACCCCTCCACTTT.

For this clonotype: Compared with germline, one end of the junction differs, possibly owing to a read error. CDR3 protein: CATSSSSGGLNEQFF. The CDR3 nucleotides read TGTGCCACCAGTTCCTCCAGCGGGGGCCTCAATGAGCAGTTCTTC. The chain combines TRBV12-3 or TRBV12-4 with TRBJ2-1; 8 bases are shared with TRBD2. The CDR3 is 15 amino acids.

The chain employs TRBV12-3 or TRBV12-4 and TRBJ1-5; the match to TRBD1 covers 7 bases. The junction had 8 bases not matched to a gene; V was cut back by 5 bases and J by 7 bases. The CDR3 runs 14 residues. The CDR3 reads CASSQRQGFQPQHF. The CDR3 nucleotides read TGTGCCAGCAGTCAGAGACAGGGTTTCCAGCCCCAGCATTTT.

J is TRBJ1-2 and V is TRBV29-1; D is possibly TRBD1 (6 bases). CDR3 size: 13 residues. Germline assignment: CDR1 SQVTM and CDR2 ANQGSEA. V lost 7 bases, J lost 7 bases, and 19 bases lay in between. CDR3 sequence (DNA): TGCAGCGCCCTGAGGGGGGCGGATACTGGCTACACCTTC. As protein: CSALRGADTGYTF.

The gene calls are TRBV27 and TRBJ1-2; D gene uncertain. Trimming left V 5 bases short and J 6 bases short, with 25 bases between. This CDR3 has 17 amino acids. In germline, CDR1 is MNHEY, CDR2 SMNVEV (reference sequence). The CDR3 DNA reads as TGTGCCAGCAGTCCCTATACTTTTGTGGGGTTGGAGAATGGCTACACCTTC. It codes for CASSPYTFVGLENGYTF.

This clonotype was seen only a few times. V and J are TRBV7-2 and TRBJ2-7; 7 bases agree with TRBD1. Germline CDR1 SGHTA, CDR2 FQGNSA. The CDR3 contains 14 residues. The V gene end was trimmed by 5 bases and the J gene end by 4 bases; junction bases not matched to a gene: 8. The CDR3: CASSHRGSTYEQYF. For the CDR3, the DNA is TGTGCCAGCAGCCACAGGGGTTCCACGTACGAGCAGTACTTC.

The V call is TRBV20-1, the J call TRBJ1-6; D is unclear. Per the germline V gene, CDR1 is DFQATT and CDR2 is SNEGSKA (reference sequence). This CDR3 is built from 14 residues. V lost 1 base and J 9 bases, leaving 13 bases between the germline ends. The CDR3 coding sequence is TGCAGTGCTAGAGGGAACTCACTGGGTTCACCCCTCCACTTT. Its protein is CSARGNSLGSPLHF.

This rearrangement joins TRBV7-2 to TRBJ2-1; D unclear. V shed 5 bases and J shed 8 bases, with 7 bases lying between them. CDR3 length: 11 residues. CDR1 is SGHTA, CDR2 FQGNSA, per germline. Written as DNA, the CDR3 is TGTGCCAGCAGCGCCGTAGATGAGCAGTTCTTC. Translation gives CASSAVDEQFF.

To note about this clonotype: A much larger clonotype is one base distant, so this may be a read error. This chain connects TRBV4-3 to TRBJ1-2; D gene ambiguous. CDR1 LGHNA and CDR2 YSLEER come from the germline V gene. The CDR3 consists of 15 residues. The CDR3 here is CASSQVSRGLYDYTF. In nucleotides, the CDR3 is TGCGCCAGCAGCCAAGTGTCCCGAGGGCTCTATGACTACACCTTC.